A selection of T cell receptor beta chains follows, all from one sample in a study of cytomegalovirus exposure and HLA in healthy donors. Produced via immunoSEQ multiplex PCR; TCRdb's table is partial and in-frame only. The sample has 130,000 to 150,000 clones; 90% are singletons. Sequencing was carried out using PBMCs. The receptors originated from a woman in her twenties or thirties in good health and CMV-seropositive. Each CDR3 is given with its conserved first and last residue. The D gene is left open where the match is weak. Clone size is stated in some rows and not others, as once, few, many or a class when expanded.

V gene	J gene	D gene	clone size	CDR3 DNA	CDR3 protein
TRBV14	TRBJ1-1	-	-	TGTGCCAGCAGCCTAACGGGACTGATGAACACTGAAGCTTTCTTT	CASSLTGLMNTEAFF
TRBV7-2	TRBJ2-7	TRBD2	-	TGTGCCAGCAGCTTTATGGCGGGAGTAAACGAGCAGTACTTC	CASSFMAGVNEQYF
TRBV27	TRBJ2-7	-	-	TGTGCCAGCTCCCCGCAGGGTTTCGAGCAGTACTTC	CASSPQGFEQYF
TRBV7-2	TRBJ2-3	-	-	TGTGCCAGCAGCTTAGGGACTCCCGTCTACACAGATACGCAGTATTTT	CASSLGTPVYTDTQYF
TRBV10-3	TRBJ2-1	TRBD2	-	TGTGCCATCAGTGAGTCTAGCGGGAGGGCCCTTTACAATGAGCAGTTCTTC	CAISESSGRALYNEQFF
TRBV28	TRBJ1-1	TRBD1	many	TGTGCCAGCAGTCCCCAGGGGGGCCGGACTGAAGCTTTCTTT	CASSPQGGRTEAFF
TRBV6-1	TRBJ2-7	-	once	TGTGCCAGCAGAGACGTTGCGGACGAGCAGTACTTC	CASRDVADEQYF
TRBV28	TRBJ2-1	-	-	TGTGCCAGCAGTTTATGGATTAGCGGATTCTCCTACAATGAGCAGTTCTTC	CASSLWISGFSYNEQFF
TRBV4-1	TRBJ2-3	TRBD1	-	TGCGCCAGCAGCCAAGTACTAACTCACGATAACAGGGGGCAGGAGGCAGATACGCAGTATTTT	CASSQVLTHDNRGQEADTQYF
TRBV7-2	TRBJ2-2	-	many	TGTGCCAGCAGCCTCGGAGGGCAGGCGAACACCGGGGAGCTGTTTTTT	CASSLGGQANTGELFF
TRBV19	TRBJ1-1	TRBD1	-	TGTGCCAGTAGTCCCGACCCGGACAGGGTCGCGCATAGTGAAGCTTTCTTT	CASSPDPDRVAHSEAFF
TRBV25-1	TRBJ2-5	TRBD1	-	TGTGCCAGCAGTGAATATATTGGGACAGTAGAGACCCAGTACTTC	CASSEYIGTVETQYF
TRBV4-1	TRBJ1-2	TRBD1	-	TGCGCCAGCAGCCAAATGGGACAGGGTGGGGGCTACACCTTC	CASSQMGQGGGYTF
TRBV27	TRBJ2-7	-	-	TGTGCCAGCAGTTTATCGTCGCTACCCGGTTACGAGCAGTACTTC	CASSLSSLPGYEQYF
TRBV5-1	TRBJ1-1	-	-	TGCGCCAGCAGCTTCTCCCCGAACACTGAAGCTTTCTTT	CASSFSPNTEAFF
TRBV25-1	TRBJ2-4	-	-	TGTGCCTCCCGGTCCAGGGGAGAAAACATTCAGTACTTC	CASRSRGENIQYF
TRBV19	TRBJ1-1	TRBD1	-	TGTGCCAGTAGTTCCCAGGGGGAGAACACTGAAGCTTTCTTT	CASSSQGENTEAFF
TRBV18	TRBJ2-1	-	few	TGTGCCAGCTCATCGGACAGCAATGAGCAGTTCTTC	CASSSDSNEQFF
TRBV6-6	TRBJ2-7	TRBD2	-	TGTGCCAGCAGTTACGATCGGCGGGGGGGTGGCCACGAGCAGTACTTC	CASSYDRRGGGHEQYF
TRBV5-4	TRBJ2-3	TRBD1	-	TGTGCCAGCAGCTTGTGGGACAGGGATTCAGATACGCAGTATTTT	CASSLWDRDSDTQYF
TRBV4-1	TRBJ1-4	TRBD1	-	TGCGCCAGCAGCCAACCCGACAGGGTGGATGAAAAACTGTTTTTT	CASSQPDRVDEKLFF
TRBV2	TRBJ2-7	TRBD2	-	TGTGCCAGCAGGGCTGGGACTAGCGTTACCTACGAGCAGTACTTC	CASRAGTSVTYEQYF
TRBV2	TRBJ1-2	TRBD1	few	TGTGCCAGCAGCTCCGGACAGGGAAATGGCTACACCTTC	CASSSGQGNGYTF
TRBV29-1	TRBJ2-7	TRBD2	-	TGCAGCGTTGAAGGGGGGGGGTACGAGCAGTACTTC	CSVEGGGYEQYF
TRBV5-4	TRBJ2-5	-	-	TGTGCCAGCAGCTTGCAGGGAAGGGTGGGAGAGACCCAGTACTTC	CASSLQGRVGETQYF
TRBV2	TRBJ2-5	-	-	TGTGCCAGCCAAAAGATGGCGGCCAGGGGAGAGACCCAGTACTTC	CASQKMAARGETQYF
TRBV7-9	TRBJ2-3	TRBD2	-	TGTGCCAGCAGCTTAACTAGCGGGGTGTCCACGGATACGCAGTATTTT	CASSLTSGVSTDTQYF
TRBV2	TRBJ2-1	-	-	TGTGCCGCGGACAACGGCTGGATGGATGAGCAGTTCTTC	CAADNGWMDEQFF
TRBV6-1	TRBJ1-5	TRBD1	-	TGTGCCAGCAGTGCATACCCTACAGGGGGCAATCAGCCCCAGCATTTT	CASSAYPTGGNQPQHF
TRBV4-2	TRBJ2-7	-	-	TGTGCCAGCAGCCAAGTTTATCAGGGAGGGGGCGAGCAGTACTTC	CASSQVYQGGGEQYF
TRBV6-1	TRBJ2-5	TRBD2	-	TGTGCCAGCAGTGAATGGACTAGCGGGAGCCGTAGGACCCAGTACTTC	CASSEWTSGSRRTQYF
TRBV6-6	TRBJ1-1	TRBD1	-	TGTGCCAGCAGTTACTCGTCGCAGGGGGTGGGTGAAGCTTTCTTT	CASSYSSQGVGEAFF
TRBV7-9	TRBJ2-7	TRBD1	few	TGTGCCAGCAGCTTAGGACAGGGGAACGAGCAGTACTTC	CASSLGQGNEQYF
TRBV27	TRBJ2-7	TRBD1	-	TGTGCCAGCAGACCTTACCGGGACAGGGTCCACGAGCAGTACTTC	CASRPYRDRVHEQYF
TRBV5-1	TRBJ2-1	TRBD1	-	TGCGCCAGCAGCCTCTCCGGGACAGGGTGGAACAATGAGCAGTTCTTC	CASSLSGTGWNNEQFF
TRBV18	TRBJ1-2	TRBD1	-	TGTGCCAGCTCAACTACGACAGGGGACTATGGCTACACCTTC	CASSTTTGDYGYTF
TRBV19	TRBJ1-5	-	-	TGTGCCAGTAGTACTCCCGACAGATACAATCAGCCCCAGCATTTT	CASSTPDRYNQPQHF
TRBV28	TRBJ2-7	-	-	TGTGCCAGCAGTCCTTTCTACGAGCAGTACTTC	CASSPFYEQYF
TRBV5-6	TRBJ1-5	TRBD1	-	TGTGCCAGCAGCATACAGGGGGATCAGCCCCAGCATTTT	CASSIQGDQPQHF
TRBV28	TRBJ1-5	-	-	TGTGCCAGCAGGAGGGGGAGATATAGCAATCAGCCCCAGCATTTT	CASRRGRYSNQPQHF
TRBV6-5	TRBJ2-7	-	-	TGTGCCAGCAAACCGCCAAGCCGATTATACGAGCAGTACTTC	CASKPPSRLYEQYF